The 9 T cell receptor beta chains listed next were all sequenced from one sample in a study of T-cell memory formation after mild COVID-19. A single record per CDR3 protein comes from TCRdb applying MiXCR to the 5' RACE reads. Counted here are more than 150,000 distinct CDR3 sequences, about a fifth occurring once; the ten biggest clones make up roughly 4.3%. Source material: PBMCs or a T cell subset sorted from them (not recorded which). All receptors derive from a young man who had mild COVID-19 (a few samples of this study predate the infection). Cell type and time point are not known.

The gene calls are TRBV18 and TRBJ2-2; D might be TRBD1 or TRBD2, each matching 5 bases. V was pared by 0 bases and J by 2 bases, with 10 bases between. Germline CDR1 and CDR2: KGHSH and LQKENI. The CDR3 covers 16 residues. Here the CDR3 DNA reads TGTGCCAGCTCACCACCAAGCGGACAAAACACCGGGGAGCTGTTTTTT. Translation: CASSPPSGQNTGELFF.

The chain combines TRBV20-1 with TRBJ1-1, with 7 bases fitting TRBD1. The CDR3 loop spans 16 amino acids. With V trimmed by 5 bases and J by 5 bases, 17 bases remained unmatched. CDR1 is DFQATT and CDR2 is SNEGSKA in the germline V gene (reference sequence). The CDR3 nucleotides read TGCAGTGCTCCCCCGGGGGGATACAGGGGAGGAACTGAAGCTTTCTTT. Amino acid sequence: CSAPPGGYRGGTEAFF.

This clonotype was seen a handful of times. The chain carries TRBV3-1 and TRBJ2-1; 11 positions match TRBD2. The J segment lost 1 base and the V segment lost 4 bases, leaving 9 bases of the junction unmatched. The germline V gene has CDR1 LGHDT and CDR2 YNNKEL (reference sequence). The CDR3 is 18 residues long. The DNA for the CDR3 is TGTGCCAGCAGCCGGGGTAGCGGGGGGGCGGGGTCCTACAATGAGCAGTTCTTC. Translation: CASSRGSGGAGSYNEQFF.

The chain links TRBV20-1 to TRBJ1-1; TRBD1 matches 10 bases. Germline lookup yields CDR1 DFQATT and CDR2 SNEGSKA (reference sequence). The V segment lost 2 bases and the J segment 8 bases; nucleotides outside the gene matches: 5. The CDR3 runs to 13 residues. The CDR3: CSARFQDRGEAFF. CDR3 coding DNA: TGCAGTGCTAGATTTCAGGACAGGGGGGAAGCTTTCTTT.

Many counts were recorded for this clonotype. This chain links TRBV5-1 with TRBJ1-1; D remains unclear. This CDR3 is built from 14 residues. The germline gives CDR1 SGHRS, CDR2 YFSETQ. Trimming removed 3 bases from V and 1 base from J, with 10 bases in between. CDR3 sequence reads: CASSWTTANTEAFF. DNA of the CDR3: TGCGCCAGCAGCTGGACGACTGCGAACACTGAAGCTTTCTTT.

This clonotype was recorded a few times. The DNA for the CDR3 is TGTGCCAGCTCACCAACAGCGGGGGAAGAGACCCAGTACTTC. Encoded protein: CASSPTAGEETQYF. V and J are TRBV18 and TRBJ2-5; 8 bases map to TRBD2. V shed 2 bases, J shed 3 bases, and the junction held 2 bases outside the gene matches. Germline V gene data show CDR1 as KGHSH and CDR2 as LQKENI. The CDR3 spans 14 residues.

In its sample, this clonotype was seen many times. V gene TRBV7-7 combines with J gene TRBJ2-2, with 8 bases lining up with TRBD2. CDR3 length: 16 residues. After removal of 4 bases from V and 0 bases from J, the junction contained 4 bases not matched to a gene. Germline V CDR1 and CDR2: SSHAT, FNYEAQ (reference sequence). Written as DNA, the CDR3 is TGTGCCAGCAGCTCTCGACTAGCGACGAACACCGGGGAGCTGTTTTTT. As protein: CASSSRLATNTGELFF.

This clonotype has just a few counts. The chain links TRBV12-3 or TRBV12-4 to TRBJ2-5, with D possibly TRBD2 on 6 matching bases. This CDR3 contains 13 residues. V lost 5 bases and J lost 3, with 10 bases in between. The CDR3 DNA reads as TGTGCCAGCAGTCTTATAGCGGAAGAGACCCAGTACTTC. It translates to CASSLIAEETQYF.

The CDR3 DNA is TGCGCCAGCAGGCAGAAGGCGGGAATGGGTAACTATGGCTACACCTTC. Translating gives CASRQKAGMGNYGYTF. The chain joins TRBV5-1 to TRBJ1-2; no definite D call. Trimming took 5 bases from V and 1 from J, leaving 18 bases between them. There are 16 residues in the CDR3. Germline CDR1 SGHRS, CDR2 YFSETQ.